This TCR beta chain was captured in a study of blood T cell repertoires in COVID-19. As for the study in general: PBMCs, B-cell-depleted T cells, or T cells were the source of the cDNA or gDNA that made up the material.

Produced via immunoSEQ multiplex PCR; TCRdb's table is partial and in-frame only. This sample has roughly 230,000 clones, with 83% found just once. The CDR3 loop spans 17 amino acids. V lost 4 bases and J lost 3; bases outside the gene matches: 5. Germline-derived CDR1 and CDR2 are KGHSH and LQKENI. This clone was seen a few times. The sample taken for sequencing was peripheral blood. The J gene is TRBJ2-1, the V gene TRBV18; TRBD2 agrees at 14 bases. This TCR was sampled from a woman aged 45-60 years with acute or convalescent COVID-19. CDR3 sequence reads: CASSLMTSGGVYNEQFF. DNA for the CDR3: TGTGCCAGCTCACTGATGACTAGCGGGGGGGTCTACAATGAGCAGTTCTTC.